Following are 3 T cell receptor beta chains from one sample sequenced in a study of cytomegalovirus exposure and HLA in healthy donors. This PCR relied on a set of 60 Vbeta primers and 13 Jbeta primers. Clones were sequenced by immunoSEQ multiplex PCR, and TCRdb holds only the in-frame ones, with some missing. In the table there are 100,000 to 150,000 clones, roughly 10% of which are singletons. The source material was PBMCs. Receptors originate from a woman between 18 and 29 years old in good health and CMV-seropositive.

The chain combines TRBV5-1 with TRBJ2-1; 8 bases map to TRBD2. Germline CDR1 is SGHRS and CDR2 is YFSETQ. Trimming took 4 bases from V and 5 from J; bases not matched to a gene: 8. The CDR3 runs to 15 residues. CDR3 nucleotide sequence: TGCGCCAGCAGCACCGGGACTAGTTCCGACAATGAGCAGTTCTTC. Amino acid sequence: CASSTGTSSDNEQFF.

This clone was recorded a few times. J is TRBJ2-1 and V is TRBV6-6, with 10 nucleotides matching TRBD1. Germline V gene data show CDR1 as MNHNY and CDR2 as SVGAGI (reference sequence). J lost 8 bases, V lost 0 bases, and 1 base had no gene match. CDR3 length: 14 residues. The CDR3 loop reads CASSYSTGGDEQFF. In nucleotides, the CDR3 is TGTGCCAGCAGTTACTCGACAGGGGGCGATGAGCAGTTCTTC.

This clone was counted a few times. The V and J genes are TRBV7-9 and TRBJ1-4; maybe TRBD1 (5 bases). V lost 5 bases, J lost 8 bases, and 21 bases lay in between. CDR3 length: 16 amino acids. Germline assignment: CDR1 SEHNR and CDR2 FQNEAQ (reference sequence). CDR3 protein: CASSPQNSRGSEKLFF. The CDR3 DNA is TGTGCCAGCAGCCCCCAGAACAGTAGGGGTTCCGAAAAACTGTTTTTT.